A selection of T cell receptor beta chains follows, all from one sample in a study of identical twins. One entry per CDR3 protein, called by TCRdb with MiXCR from the 5' RACE reads. The sample includes some 260,000 distinct CDR3 sequences, more than 12% of them seen just once. The specimen was memory (CD45RO+) T cells sorted from blood. The receptors were gathered from a woman younger than 30 in good health. The CDR3 runs from the conserved cysteine through the conserved F or W. D genes are given only for firm matches. Some rows mark clone size as missing; the rest say once, few, many or name a class of expanded clone.

d_call j_call cdr3_length v_call clone_size cdr3_nt cdr3_aa
TRBD1 TRBJ2-1 12 TRBV24-1 few TGTGCCACCAAGGGACAGAACAATGAGCAGTTCTTC CATKGQNNEQFF
. TRBJ1-1 13 TRBV11-2 . TGTGCCAGCAGCTTAGATCGATTGGAAAGGGCTTTCTTT CASSLDRLERAFF
. TRBJ1-4 15 TRBV30 few TGTGCCTGGAGGGTGGGTCAGACAACTAATGAAAAACTGTTTTTT CAWRVGQTTNEKLFF
. TRBJ2-5 14 TRBV6-2/TRBV6-3 . TGTGCCAGCACCCTTGCGGGTATACAAGAGACCCAGTACTTC CASTLAGIQETQYF
. TRBJ2-1 16 TRBV7-2 . TGTGCCAGCAGCTTATTTTCGGGGGCCTCCTACAATGAGCAGTTCTTC CASSLFSGASYNEQFF
TRBD2 TRBJ2-1 17 TRBV4-2 many TGTGCCAGCAGCCAAGATATGGGGGGGGAGGCCTACAATGAGCAGTTCTTC CASSQDMGGEAYNEQFF
TRBD2 TRBJ2-1 14 TRBV20-1 few TGCAGTGCTAGTCGGACTAGCGGGGTTCGGAAGCAGTTCTTC CSASRTSGVRKQFF
. TRBJ1-1 13 TRBV3-1 few TGTGCCAGCAGCGTAAATGGGGGCACTGAAGCTTTCTTT CASSVNGGTEAFF
. TRBJ2-7 11 TRBV10-3 . TGTGCCATCAGTGAGTCTCACGAGCAGTACTTC CAISESHEQYF
. TRBJ1-2 14 TRBV7-2 . TGTGCCAGCAGCTTAGCGAGGGCAGGGTATGGCTACACCTTC CASSLARAGYGYTF
. TRBJ2-7 15 TRBV6-1 once TGTGCCAGCAGGGCTACCTATTTCAACGGGGCGGAGCAGTACTTC CASRATYFNGAEQYF
. TRBJ2-5 14 TRBV28 few TGTGCCAGCAGTTTATTAGGCGCCGTAGAGACCCAGTACTTC CASSLLGAVETQYF
. TRBJ1-6 14 TRBV10-3 . TGTGCCATCAGAGCGGGACTCCAGAATTCACCCCTCCACTTT CAIRAGLQNSPLHF
. TRBJ2-1 16 TRBV15 . TGTGCCACCAGCAGAGAACCGGGTTTCCCAAAGAATGAGCAGTTCTTC CATSREPGFPKNEQFF
. TRBJ2-1 12 TRBV5-1 . TGCGCCAGCAGCTTGGTGCGGACCGAGCAGTTCTTC CASSLVRTEQFF
. TRBJ2-1 15 TRBV3-1 . TGTGCCAGCAGCCAGGCACGGATATCCAACAATGAGCAGTTCTTC CASSQARISNNEQFF
. TRBJ1-1 12 TRBV9 few TGTGCCAGCAGCGTAGACGGCTACGGGGCTTTCTTT CASSVDGYGAFF
TRBD1 TRBJ2-1 14 TRBV20-1 many TGCAGTGCCCATTACAGGGGGGTTGGCAATGAGCAGTTCTTC CSAHYRGVGNEQFF
TRBD2 TRBJ2-1 15 TRBV14 many TGTGCCAGCAGCTTGCGACTAGCGGGGAGGGGTGAGCAGTTCTTC CASSLRLAGRGEQFF
. TRBJ1-2 13 TRBV12-3/TRBV12-4 . TGTGCCAGCAGGCGCAGTTGGGTCTATGGCTACACCTTC CASRRSWVYGYTF
. TRBJ2-1 14 TRBV4-3 . TGCGCCAGCAGCCAAGATTTTACGGGCTATGAGCAGTTCTTC CASSQDFTGYEQFF
TRBD1 TRBJ1-4 15 TRBV6-5 . TGTGCCAGCAGTTCCTTGGACAGGCACAATGAAAAACTGTTTTTT CASSSLDRHNEKLFF
TRBD1 TRBJ1-2 14 TRBV20-1 . TGCAGTGCTAGAGCCATCGACAGGGATTATGGCTACACCTTC CSARAIDRDYGYTF
TRBD1 TRBJ2-7 13 TRBV10-3 few TGTGCCATCAGGACGGACAGGGAGGTCGAGCAGTACTTC CAIRTDREVEQYF
TRBD1 TRBJ2-3 15 TRBV3-1 few TGTGCCAGCAGCCAATTGAGGGGGCCCCGCTATACGCAGTATTTT CASSQLRGPRYTQYF
. TRBJ1-2 15 TRBV7-2 . TGTGCCAGCAGCTTAGCGGGGACTTCTAACTATGGCTACACCTTC CASSLAGTSNYGYTF
. TRBJ2-7 16 TRBV3-1 few TGTGCCAGCAGCCATTCCTCGGGACCGAAAGCCTACGAGCAGTACTTC CASSHSSGPKAYEQYF
TRBD1 TRBJ2-2 15 TRBV2 many TGTGCCAGCAGTGAAGCGGGACAGGGATTCGGGGAGCTGTTTTTT CASSEAGQGFGELFF
. TRBJ1-1 12 TRBV6-1 . TGTGCCAGCAGCCACGGGACGGCTGAAGCTTTCTTT CASSHGTAEAFF
. TRBJ1-1 15 TRBV3-1 . TGTGCCAGCAGCCAAGGAGTCGCTTCGAACACTGAAGCTTTCTTT CASSQGVASNTEAFF
. TRBJ2-7 14 TRBV12-3/TRBV12-4 . TGTGCCAGCAGAAGAAGCGGGTTTTCCTACGAGCAGTACTTC CASRRSGFSYEQYF
. TRBJ2-1 13 TRBV12-3/TRBV12-4 . TGTGCCAGCACCCGGGACTGGGTGAATGAGCAGTTCTTC CASTRDWVNEQFF
. TRBJ1-4 15 TRBV7-9 few TGTGCCAGCAGTTCAGATGGGGCAACTAATGAAAAACTGTTTTTT CASSSDGATNEKLFF
. TRBJ2-3 13 TRBV5-1 many TGCGCCAGCAGTTTCGGGGAGTCAGATACGCAGTATTTT CASSFGESDTQYF
. TRBJ2-7 14 TRBV5-6 few TGTGCCAGCAGCCCGATAAGCAGGGGTTGGGAGCAGTACTTC CASSPISRGWEQYF
. TRBJ2-1 14 TRBV7-8 few TGTGCCAGCAGCTCCGTTACAGGGTCGGGCGAGCAGTTCTTC CASSSVTGSGEQFF
. TRBJ1-5 15 TRBV6-1 . TGTGCCAGCAGTGAGAGGAAGAATGGGGATCAGCCCCAGCATTTT CASSERKNGDQPQHF
. TRBJ2-5 15 TRBV20-1 . TGCAGTGCTAGAGACGCATGGACGGGCCAAGAGACCCAGTACTTC CSARDAWTGQETQYF
. TRBJ1-1 15 TRBV5-1 many TGCGCCAGCAGCTTGCAATCCCGGCCGAACACTGAAGCTTTCTTT CASSLQSRPNTEAFF
. TRBJ1-2 12 TRBV27 . TGTGCCAGCGGGCGGGAGACCTATGGCTACACCTTC CASGRETYGYTF
. TRBJ1-5 12 TRBV6-6 few TGTGCCAGCAGGGCCGTAAGTCAGCCCCAGCATTTT CASRAVSQPQHF
. TRBJ2-4 14 TRBV11-1 . TGTGCCAGCAGCTCGCGGGGCGCAGGCAACATTCAGTACTTC CASSSRGAGNIQYF
. TRBJ2-5 13 TRBV6-2/TRBV6-3 . TGTGCCAGCAGTTACGGACCGGGAGAGACCCAGTACTTC CASSYGPGETQYF
. TRBJ2-1 12 TRBV20-1 many TGCAGTGCCGTGCGGGGAAACAATGAGCAGTTCTTC CSAVRGNNEQFF
. TRBJ2-3 12 TRBV5-1 many TGCGCCAGCAGCTTCCTTACAGATACGCAGTATTTT CASSFLTDTQYF
. TRBJ1-4 16 TRBV6-5 many TGTGCCAGCAGTTACCGAAGGGGGAGGGGTAATGAAAAACTGTTTTTT CASSYRRGRGNEKLFF
. TRBJ1-5 13 TRBV27 . TGTGCCAGCAGTTTCAGGGATCATCAGCCCCAGCATTTT CASSFRDHQPQHF
TRBD2 TRBJ2-1 17 TRBV20-1 . TGCAGTGCCGGGAGGAGGGCTAGCGGGGGCCTCTACAATGAGCAGTTCTTC CSAGRRASGGLYNEQFF
. TRBJ2-6 18 TRBV11-2 . TGTGCCAGCAGTTTTTCATCCGGGACGGCATCTGGGGCCAACGTCCTGACTTTC CASSFSSGTASGANVLTF
. TRBJ1-1 14 TRBV5-1 . TGCGCCAGCAGCTTTGTCTCCCTGTCCACTGAAGCTTTCTTT CASSFVSLSTEAFF